This TCR beta chain was sequenced for a study of siplizumab effects on memory and regulatory T cells. Per germline, CDR1 SNHLY and CDR2 FYNNEI. V lost 8 bases and J lost 0, with 26 bases in between. The CDR3 length is 19 residues. The protocol was immunoSEQ multiplex PCR, while the TCRdb copy is restricted to in-frame clones and leaves out a portion. Of 50,000 to 60,000 clones in the sample, roughly 90% were seen once. Sequencing was performed on naive CD8+ T cells sorted from blood. The genes are TRBV2 and TRBJ1-5; tentatively, D is TRBD1 (6 bases). This sequence originates from a human donor in good health. In DNA form, the CDR3 reads TGTGCCAGCGGCCCCCAATGGACAGCCCGATCTTATAGCAATCAGCCCCAGCATTTT. Protein sequence: CASGPQWTARSYSNQPQHF.